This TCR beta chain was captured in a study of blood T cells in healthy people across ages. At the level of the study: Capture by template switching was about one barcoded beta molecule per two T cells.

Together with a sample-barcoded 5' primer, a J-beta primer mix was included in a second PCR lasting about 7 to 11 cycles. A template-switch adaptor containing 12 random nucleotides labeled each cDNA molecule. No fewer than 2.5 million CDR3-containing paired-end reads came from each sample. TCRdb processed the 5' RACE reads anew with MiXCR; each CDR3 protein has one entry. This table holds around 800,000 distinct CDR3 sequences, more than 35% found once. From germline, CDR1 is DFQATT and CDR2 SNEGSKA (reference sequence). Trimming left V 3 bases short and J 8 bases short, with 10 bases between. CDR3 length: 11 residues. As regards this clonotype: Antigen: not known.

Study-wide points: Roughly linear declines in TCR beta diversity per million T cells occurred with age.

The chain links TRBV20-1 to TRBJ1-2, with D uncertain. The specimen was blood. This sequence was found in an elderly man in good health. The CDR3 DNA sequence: TGCAGTGCTAGTCTGAGTGTGGGCTACACCTTC. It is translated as CSASLSVGYTF.